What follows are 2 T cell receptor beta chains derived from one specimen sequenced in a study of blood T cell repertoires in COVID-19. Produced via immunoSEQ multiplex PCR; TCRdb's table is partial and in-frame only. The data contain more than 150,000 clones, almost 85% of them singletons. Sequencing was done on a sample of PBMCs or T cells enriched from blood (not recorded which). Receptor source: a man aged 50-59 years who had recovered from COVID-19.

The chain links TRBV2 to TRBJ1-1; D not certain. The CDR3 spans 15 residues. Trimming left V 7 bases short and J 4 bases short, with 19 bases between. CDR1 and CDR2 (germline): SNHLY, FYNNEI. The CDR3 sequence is CASMVIGGAGTEAFF. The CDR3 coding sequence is TGTGCCAGCATGGTCATCGGAGGTGCTGGCACTGAAGCTTTCTTT.

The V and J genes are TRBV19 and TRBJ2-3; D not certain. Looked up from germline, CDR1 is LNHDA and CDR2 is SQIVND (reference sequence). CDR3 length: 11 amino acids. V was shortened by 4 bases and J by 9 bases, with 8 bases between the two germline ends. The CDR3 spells CASSTPGTQYF. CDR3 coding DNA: TGTGCCAGTAGTACCCCCGGGACGCAGTATTTT.